This T cell receptor (beta chain) was profiled in a study of cytomegalovirus exposure and HLA in healthy donors. Whole-study results and caveats: When the data were analyzed later, several of the most significant clusters appeared to be linked to common viral pathogens.

A multiplex PCR was run with 60 Vbeta primers and 13 Jbeta primers. Sequenced by immunoSEQ multiplex PCR; TCRdb stores in-frame clones only, minus some. The table includes about 130,000 clones, 80% detected once. The CDR3 totals 13 residues. V was pared by 5 bases and J by 8 bases, with 13 bases between. Germline lookup yields CDR1 SEHNR and CDR2 FQNEAQ (reference sequence). Turning to this clone: The antigen is not known.

The chain has TRBV7-9 and TRBJ2-1; weak D call: TRBD2 (7 bases). The receptor was derived from a man aged 35 to 55 in good health and CMV-seronegative. The sample taken for sequencing was PBMCs. The CDR3 region is CASSARGGDEQFF. The DNA of the CDR3 is TGTGCCAGCAGCGCGCGAGGGGGGGATGAGCAGTTCTTC.